The source of this TCR beta chain is a study of OX40 agonist ivuxolimab in advanced cancers. Study summary: The mean age was about 61 years, ranging from 23 to 79, with under 90% of participants male. Three patients showed partial responses: one hepatocellular carcinoma and two cutaneous melanoma cases.

Sequencing used immunoSEQ multiplex PCR; TCRdb keeps in-frame clones, though not all of them. Seen here are roughly 100,000 clones, about nine tenths observed once, and the top ten hold approximately 0.49%. The origin of this receptor is an adult with an advanced solid tumor such as melanoma, head and neck, liver or kidney cancer. The sample was CD4+ or CD8+ T cells sorted from blood, taken in a trial of the OX40 agonist ivuxolimab.

The DNA for the CDR3 is TGTGCCATCAGCAAAGTCCTGCAGGAGGGCTACACCTTC. Residues: CAISKVLQEGYTF. The chain uses TRBV10-3 and TRBJ1-2; no reliable D call. Germline loops: CDR1 ENHRY, CDR2 SYGVKD. The V gene lost 6 bases and the J gene lost 8 bases, with 16 bases spanning the gap. The CDR3 has 13 residues.